These 16 T cell receptor beta chains were sequenced from one sample in a study of blood T cells in healthy people across ages. With a J-beta primer mix and a sample-barcoded 5' primer, a second PCR ran about 6 to 11 cycles. TCRdb recomputed calls from the 5' RACE reads with MiXCR, one row per CDR3 protein. The top ten hold about a quarter of the sample, which has about 830,000 distinct CDR3 sequences, around 68% seen once. Sequenced material: blood. The origin of the receptors is a man aged 30 to 39 in good health.

The sample holds many counts of this clonotype. The chain uses TRBV5-6 and TRBJ2-1, with 10 bases aligning to TRBD1. The CDR3 spans 14 residues. Germline CDR1 and CDR2: SGHDT and YYEEEE. Losses at the gene ends were 4 bases for V and 10 bases for J; bases not matched to a gene: 8. CDR3 residues: CASSPGTGDREQFF. The DNA of the CDR3 is TGTGCCAGCAGCCCGGGGACAGGGGATCGGGAGCAGTTCTTC. Full variable domain (remainder filled in from reference TRBV5-6 and TRBJ2-1): DAGVTQSPTHLIKTRGQQVTLRCSPKSGHDTVSWYQQALGQGPQFIFQYYEEEERQRGNFPDRFSGHQFPNYSSELNVNALLLGDSALYLCASSPGTGDREQFFGPGTRLTVL.

This clonotype was counted only a few times. V gene TRBV7-9 combines with J gene TRBJ2-1, with a tentative D call TRBD2 (6 bases). V lost 6 bases and J 8 bases, leaving 14 bases between the germline ends. The CDR3 covers 13 residues. Germline lookup yields CDR1 SEHNR and CDR2 FQNEAQ (reference sequence). CDR3 DNA: TGTGCCAGCAGGTCGACTAGTGGGTATGAGCAGTTCTTC. The encoded protein is CASRSTSGYEQFF.

This clonotype was counted a single time. Relative to the germline gene, one junction end is altered; a read error may explain this. The chain uses TRBV4-1 and TRBJ2-1, with 12 nucleotides matching TRBD2. Germline-derived CDR1 and CDR2 are MGHRA and YSYEKL. The CDR3 contains 18 residues. The CDR3 nucleotides read TGCGCCAGCAGCCAAGTTGGGCCCGGACTAGCGGGGAACAATAAGCAGTTCTTC. Translation gives CASSQVGPGLAGNNKQFF.

This clonotype has just one count. The chain employs TRBV9 and TRBJ2-1; D might be TRBD2 (6 bases). Germline V gene sequence: CDR1 SGDLS, CDR2 YYNGEE. Trimming took 4 bases from V and 5 from J, leaving 13 bases between them. The CDR3 loop spans 14 amino acids. The CDR3, as DNA: TGTGCCAGCAGCTCCCGCGGGGCCGACAATGAGCAGTTCTTC. Translation gives CASSSRGADNEQFF.

This chain connects TRBV7-2 to TRBJ2-1, with D tentatively TRBD2 (5 bases). The CDR3 sequence is 16 residues long. The V end was cut by 1 base, the J end by 8 bases, with 18 bases between. Looked up from germline, CDR1 is SGHTA and CDR2 is FQGNSA. The CDR3 DNA reads TGTGCCAGCAGCTTAGTAGCGTCTAGAGCCGGGGATGAGCAGTTCTTC. Protein product: CASSLVASRAGDEQFF.

The chain combines TRBV4-3 with TRBJ1-2; 8 bases map to TRBD1. Germline values: CDR1 LGHNA, CDR2 YSLEER. The CDR3 is 14 residues long. Trimming took 4 bases from V and 7 from J; bases not matched to a gene: 8. For the CDR3, the DNA is TGCGCCAGCAGCCGGTCGGACAGGGAGGTTGGCTACACCTTC. It is translated as CASSRSDREVGYTF.

CDR3 region: CASSPRGSGGADTQYF. CDR3 bases: TGTGCCAGCAGCCCAAGGGGAAGCGGGGGAGCAGATACGCAGTATTTT. The chain has TRBV7-2 and TRBJ2-3; 8 positions agree with TRBD2. The CDR3 totals 16 residues. V lost 5 bases, J lost 4 bases, and 11 bases stayed unmatched. Germline CDR1 reads SGHTA; CDR2 reads FQGNSA.

This clonotype showed up just a few times. The J gene is TRBJ2-7, the V gene TRBV7-3; D remains ambiguous. Trimming pared 4 bases from V and 5 bases from J, leaving 21 bases between. The CDR3 extends over 16 amino acids. Looked up from germline, CDR1 is SGHTA and CDR2 is FQGTGA. In DNA form, the CDR3 reads TGTGCCAGCAGCTCCCTCAGGACGCAGGACCCAAACGAGCAGTACTTC. Translation gives CASSSLRTQDPNEQYF.

Only a few counts were recorded for this clonotype. The chain combines TRBV7-2 with TRBJ2-7; maybe TRBD2 (5 bases). The V gene's germline CDR1 is SGHTA and CDR2 FQGNSA. The CDR3 is 14 amino acids. Trimming took 4 bases from V and 5 from J, leaving 15 bases between them. CDR3 bases: TGTGCCAGCAGCTCCTCGGGGTATGCGGACGAGCAGTACTTC. Protein: CASSSSGYADEQYF.

This clonotype was seen a handful of times. V is TRBV20-1 and J is TRBJ2-5; TRBD2 matches 7 bases. Germline values: CDR1 DFQATT, CDR2 SNEGSKA (reference sequence). The CDR3 has 12 residues. As DNA, the CDR3 is TGCAGGTGGGGGGGGATCCAAGAGACCCAGTACTTC. This codes for CRWGGIQETQYF.

The chain joins TRBV7-3 to TRBJ2-3; TRBD2 matches at 7 bases. Germline V gives CDR1 SGHTA, CDR2 FQGTGA. Germline trimming cut 5 bases from V and 2 bases from J; bases unmatched to any gene: 13. The CDR3 contains 17 residues. The CDR3 DNA follows: TGTGCCAGCAGCAAAACGGGCGGGGGAAGCCTCACAGATACGCAGTATTTT. The encoded protein is CASSKTGGGSLTDTQYF.

The rearrangement links TRBV6-2 or TRBV6-3 to TRBJ2-5, with 9 nucleotides matching TRBD2. V shed 5 bases, J shed 7 bases, and the junction held 11 bases outside the gene matches. The germline V gene has CDR1 MNHEY and CDR2 SVGEGT. CDR3 length: 15 residues. CDR3 sequence (DNA): TGTGCCAGCAGTAAAAGGACTAGCGTACAGGGGACCCAGTACTTC. Its translation: CASSKRTSVQGTQYF.

The rearrangement links TRBV20-1 to TRBJ2-6; perhaps TRBD1 as D (5 bases). The length of the CDR3 is 13 residues. Germline V gene sequence: CDR1 DFQATT, CDR2 SNEGSKA (reference sequence). Trimming shortened V by 6 bases and J by 3 bases, and 9 bases separated the two germline ends. The CDR3 is CSAETDGANVLTF. DNA of the CDR3: TGCAGTGCCGAGACAGATGGGGCCAACGTCCTGACTTTC.

V is TRBV30 and J is TRBJ1-1; no reliable D call. V gave up 0 bases and J gave up 8 bases, with 16 bases separating them. The CDR3 consists of 14 residues. Germline values: CDR1 GTSNPN, CDR2 SVGIG (reference sequence). CDR3 bases: TGTGCCTGGAGTGTAGGTAGGGAACGGGAAGAAGCTTTCTTT. This codes for CAWSVGREREEAFF.

V and J are TRBV20-1 and TRBJ1-5, with D possibly TRBD1 on 6 matching bases. The CDR3 length is 13 residues. The germline V and J ends were trimmed by 6 bases and 2 bases, with 11 bases remaining between them. Per germline, CDR1 DFQATT and CDR2 SNEGSKA (reference sequence). CDR3 DNA sequence: TGCAGTGCCCTTGGACAGCGCAATCAGCCCCAGCATTTT. This gives the protein CSALGQRNQPQHF.

As to this clonotype: A much larger clonotype is one base distant, so this may be a read error. The rearrangement uses TRBV6-6 and TRBJ2-4, with 7 bases fitting TRBD1. Germline CDR1 is MNHNY and CDR2 is SVGAGI (reference sequence). This CDR3 is 13 amino acids long. The CDR3 region is CACSLDRQNIQYF. In nucleotides, the CDR3 is TGTGCCTGCAGCCTGGACAGGCAAAACATTCAGTACTTC.